This TCR beta chain appears in the sequencing data of a study of T cell responses to AZD1222 COVID-19 vaccine. Overall study findings and caveats: Unmutated regions of variants are reportedly targeted by nearly half of spike-specific TCRs. None of the repertoires were sampled until the peak T cell response had passed. Seropositive AZD1222 recipients at baseline numbered only five or six.

The CDR3 runs to 14 residues. CDR1 SGHRS and CDR2 YFSETQ come from the germline V gene. Trimming cost V 0 bases and J 3 bases, with 9 bases left between them. With regard to this clone: The antigen remains undetermined.

Some clones are missing from TCRdb's copy, which holds only in-frame ones; the method was immunoSEQ multiplex PCR. The sample contains more than 150,000 clones, 92% of which appear only once. This material consisted of peripheral blood, taken on day 0 of AZD1222 vaccination. This chain links TRBV5-1 with TRBJ2-5; possibly TRBD1 for D (6 bases). This receptor was obtained from an adult in good health. The CDR3 sequence is CASSLDRVEETQYF. Written as DNA, the CDR3 is TGCGCCAGCAGCTTGGACAGGGTGGAAGAGACCCAGTACTTC.